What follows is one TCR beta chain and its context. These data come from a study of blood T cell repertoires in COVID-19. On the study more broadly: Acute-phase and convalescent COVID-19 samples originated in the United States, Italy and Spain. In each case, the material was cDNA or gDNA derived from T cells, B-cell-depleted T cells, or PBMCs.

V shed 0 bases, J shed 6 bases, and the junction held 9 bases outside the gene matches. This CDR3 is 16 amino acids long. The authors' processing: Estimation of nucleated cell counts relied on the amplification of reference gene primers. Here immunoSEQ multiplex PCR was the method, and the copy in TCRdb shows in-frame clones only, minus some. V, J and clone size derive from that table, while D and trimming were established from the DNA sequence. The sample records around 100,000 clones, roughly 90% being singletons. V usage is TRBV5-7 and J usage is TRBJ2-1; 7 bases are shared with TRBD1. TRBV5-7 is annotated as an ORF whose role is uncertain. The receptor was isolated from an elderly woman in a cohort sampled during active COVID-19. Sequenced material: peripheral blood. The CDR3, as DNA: TGTGCCAGCAGCTTGGGGTACGGGACAGAAATCAATGAGCAGTTCTTC. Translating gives CASSLGYGTEINEQFF.